The 26 T cell receptor beta chains reported below all come from one sample, sequenced in a study of T-cell memory formation after mild COVID-19 (dated by TCRdb to the early 2020s). Library preparation used 5' RACE. Sequencer: Illumina NovaSeq 6000. TCRdb reran the public reads through fastp at Q25 and MiXCR, keeping productive beta chains. Records with the same CDR3 protein are collapsed into one entry carrying the most frequent genes and DNA. The sample profile shows approximately 340,000 distinct CDR3 sequences; over 10% of them were found once. Over 20% of the sample lies in the top ten. The sequenced sample consisted of PBMCs or a T cell subset sorted from them (not recorded which). All receptors derive from a man aged 18-30 years who had mild COVID-19 (a few samples of this study predate the infection). The sample titles of this study are shuffled in the database, so cell type and time point are left out; the donor was told from shared clones.

The chain is built from TRBV5-1 and TRBJ2-4; weak D call: TRBD2 (5 bases). The germline gives CDR1 SGHRS, CDR2 YFSETQ. CDR3 length: 14 residues. V was cut by 0 bases and J by 7 bases, with 11 bases left in between. As DNA, the CDR3 is TGCGCCAGCAGCTTGGACGCGGGTCGGAACATTCAGTACTTC. Protein sequence: CASSLDAGRNIQYF.

This clonotype was observed a handful of times. The chain employs TRBV4-3 and TRBJ2-7; D not certain. The length of the CDR3 is 15 residues. Germline V gives CDR1 LGHNA, CDR2 YSLEER. The V gene lost 1 base and the J gene lost 4 bases, with 14 bases spanning the gap. The CDR3 loop reads CASSQATLGGYEQYF. The CDR3 DNA follows: TGCGCCAGCAGCCAAGCAACACTGGGTGGGTACGAGCAGTACTTC.

The chain is built from TRBV12-3 or TRBV12-4 and TRBJ2-5; a weak D match, TRBD1 (6 bases). V shed 9 bases and J shed 5 bases, with 16 bases lying between them. The CDR3 is 13 amino acids. DNA for the CDR3: TGTGCCAGTTTACAGGGAGCGCTGGAGACCCAGTACTTC. This translates into CASLQGALETQYF.

This clonotype was found a few times. This chain connects TRBV10-3 to TRBJ1-1; D might be TRBD1 (5 bases). V was pared by 0 bases and J by 11 bases, with 19 bases between. Germline-derived CDR1 and CDR2 are ENHRY and SYGVKD. The CDR3 loop spans 15 amino acids. In nucleotides, the CDR3 is TGTGCCATCAGTGAGTCGGATTACGGGACCCTCGGGGCTTTCTTT. This codes for CAISESDYGTLGAFF.

The genes are TRBV4-3 and TRBJ2-5, with TRBD1 matching 9 bases. Looked up from germline, CDR1 is LGHNA and CDR2 is YSLEER. V lost 4 bases and J lost 4; bases outside the gene matches: 4. The CDR3 totals 14 residues. The CDR3 is CASSRRQGGETQYF. The CDR3 DNA sequence: TGCGCCAGCAGCCGGCGACAGGGGGGAGAGACCCAGTACTTC.

This clonotype was counted a few times. The chain uses TRBV6-2 or TRBV6-3 and TRBJ2-1; TRBD1 matches at 7 bases. The CDR3 sequence is 13 residues long. The trim removed 6 bases at V and 10 bases at J, leaving 9 bases unmatched. Germline V gives CDR1 MNHEY, CDR2 SVGEGT. DNA of the CDR3: TGTGCCAGCAGAAACACAAAACAGGGGGAGCAGTTCTTC. This translates into CASRNTKQGEQFF.

J is TRBJ2-2 and V is TRBV29-1; D is possibly TRBD2 (6 bases). The CDR3 length is 13 residues. Trimming left V 3 bases short and J 4 bases short, with 9 bases between. Germline loops: CDR1 SQVTM, CDR2 ANQGSEA. The CDR3 reads CSVDRGFTGELFF. CDR3 DNA: TGCAGCGTTGATCGGGGGTTCACCGGGGAGCTGTTTTTT.

This clonotype was seen only a few times. The V and J genes are TRBV7-2 and TRBJ1-5; D unclear. From germline, CDR1 is SGHTA and CDR2 FQGNSA. This CDR3 has 12 amino acids. The V gene lost 4 bases and the J gene lost 5 bases, with 6 bases spanning the gap. The CDR3 bases are TGTGCCAGCAGCTCCTTCGATCAGCCCCAGCATTTT. Protein sequence: CASSSFDQPQHF.

This clonotype was counted a few times. The V gene is TRBV18, the J gene TRBJ2-3; possible D gene TRBD1, 6 bases. CDR3 length equals 16 residues. Trimming pared 1 base from V and 0 bases from J, leaving 11 bases between. Germline lookup yields CDR1 KGHSH and CDR2 LQKENI. The CDR3, as DNA: TGTGCCAGCTCACCACTGGGCACAGGGAGCACAGATACGCAGTATTTT. It translates to CASSPLGTGSTDTQYF. Based on the CDR3 plus reference TRBV18 and TRBJ2-3, the full variable domain is NAGVMQNPRHLVRRRGQEARLRCSPMKGHSHVYWYRQLPEEGLKFMVYLQKENIIDESGMPKERFSAEFPKEGPSILRIQQVVRGDSAAYFCASSPLGTGSTDTQYFGPGTRLTVL.

The chain is built from TRBV6-2 or TRBV6-3 and TRBJ2-3; D gene unclear. The CDR3 has 13 amino acids. V lost 6 bases and J 10 bases, leaving 17 bases between the germline ends. From germline, CDR1 is MNHEY and CDR2 SVGEGT. The CDR3 loop is CASRELSRSAQYF. The CDR3 DNA follows: TGTGCCAGCAGAGAGCTGTCACGGAGCGCGCAGTATTTT.

The rearrangement joins TRBV4-3 to TRBJ2-1; 12 bases agree with TRBD2. V gave up 1 base and J gave up 9 bases; unmatched junction bases: 7. CDR3 length equals 16 residues. Germline loops: CDR1 LGHNA, CDR2 YSLEER. The CDR3 DNA reads as TGCGCCAGCAGCCAAGCTAGCGGGGGGGCCATAGGTGAGCAGTTCTTC. Amino acid sequence: CASSQASGGAIGEQFF.

The CDR3 loop reads CASSWNGGSQETQYF. The CDR3 coding sequence is TGTGCCAGCAGCTGGAACGGGGGTAGCCAAGAGACCCAGTACTTC. This chain connects TRBV11-2 to TRBJ2-5; a possible D gene is TRBD2 (6 bases). V lost 4 bases and J lost 1, with 13 bases in between. From germline, CDR1 is SGHAT and CDR2 FQNNGV. The CDR3 is 15 amino acids.

The chain recombines TRBV5-1 with TRBJ2-5, with TRBD2 matching 9 bases. V was clipped by 5 bases and J by 7 bases; unmatched bases: 15. CDR3 size: 16 residues. Germline CDR1 reads SGHRS; CDR2 reads YFSETQ. The CDR3 region is CASSTAGTSRGGTQYF. The CDR3 bases are TGCGCCAGCAGTACCGCCGGGACTAGCAGAGGAGGGACCCAGTACTTC. Full variable domain (outside the CDR3, taken from reference TRBV5-1 and TRBJ2-5): KAGVTQTPRYLIKTRGQQVTLSCSPISGHRSVSWYQQTPGQGLQFLFEYFSETQRNKGNFPGRFSGRQFSNSRSEMNVSTLELGDSALYLCASSTAGTSRGGTQYFGPGTRLLVL.

The chain is built from TRBV7-9 and TRBJ2-3; the match to TRBD1 covers 11 bases. Germline assignment: CDR1 SEHNR and CDR2 FQNEAQ (reference sequence). With 4 bases clipped from V and 3 bases from J, the junction kept 3 bases outside the gene matches. This CDR3 region has 15 residues. CDR3 DNA: TGTGCCAGCAGCTCGGGACAGGGGGTGACAGATACGCAGTATTTT. This encodes CASSSGQGVTDTQYF.

The rearrangement links TRBV7-2 to TRBJ2-1, with 7 bases fitting TRBD1. The J segment lost 8 bases and the V segment lost 3 bases, leaving 7 bases of the junction unmatched. Germline assignment: CDR1 SGHTA and CDR2 FQGNSA. This CDR3 contains 14 residues. CDR3: CASSFGRGYDEQFF. CDR3 DNA: TGTGCCAGCAGCTTCGGCAGGGGGTATGATGAGCAGTTCTTC.

The chain employs TRBV27 and TRBJ2-7; no definite D call. Germline V gene lookup returns CDR1 MNHEY and CDR2 SMNVEV (reference sequence). The V end lost 5 bases, the J end lost 4 bases, and 18 bases lay between the germline ends. The CDR3 length is 15 residues. Written as DNA, the CDR3 is TGTGCCAGCAGTACCAGCCAGAAGATCGGATACGAGCAGTACTTC. This gives the protein CASSTSQKIGYEQYF.

The chain couples TRBV30 to TRBJ2-5; 12 bases agree with TRBD2. The V segment lost 2 bases and the J segment 1 base; nucleotides outside the gene matches: 5. Per germline, CDR1 GTSNPN and CDR2 SVGIG (reference sequence). The CDR3 covers 16 residues. The CDR3 protein is CAWSPPLAGGQETQYF. The CDR3 coding sequence is TGTGCCTGGAGTCCTCCACTAGCGGGGGGCCAAGAGACCCAGTACTTC.

This clonotype was detected a few times. The rearrangement uses TRBV29-1 and TRBJ1-1, with a possible D match to TRBD1 (5 bases). V lost 3 bases and J lost 0, with 11 bases in between. Germline loops: CDR1 SQVTM, CDR2 ANQGSEA. The CDR3 is 14 residues long. CDR3 protein: CSVEEAGMNTEAFF. In DNA form, the CDR3 reads TGCAGCGTTGAGGAGGCAGGGATGAACACTGAAGCTTTCTTT. Complete variable domain (other parts from reference TRBV29-1 and TRBJ1-1): SAVISQKPSRDICQRGTSLTIQCQVDSQVTMMFWYRQQPGQSLTLIATANQGSEATYESGFVIDKFPISRPNLTFSTLTVSNMSPEDSSIYLCSVEEAGMNTEAFFGQGTRLTVV.

The chain combines TRBV9 with TRBJ2-1; 10 bases match TRBD2. Germline V CDR1 and CDR2: SGDLS, YYNGEE. V shed 7 bases, J shed 5 bases, and the junction held 6 bases outside the gene matches. The CDR3 runs to 14 residues. CDR3 sequence: CASSRTSGDNEQFF. Here the CDR3 DNA reads TGTGCCAGCTCGCGGACTAGCGGCGACAATGAGCAGTTCTTC.

The chain is built from TRBV7-2 and TRBJ2-1; 7 bases agree with TRBD2. Losses at the gene ends were 1 base for V and 7 bases for J; bases not matched to a gene: 7. CDR1 and CDR2 (germline): SGHTA, FQGNSA. CDR3 length: 15 residues. The chain's CDR3 is CASSLVAGDLNEQFF. DNA of the CDR3: TGTGCCAGCAGCTTAGTCGCGGGGGACCTAAATGAGCAGTTCTTC.

The chain is built from TRBV7-2 and TRBJ2-5, with a weak D call TRBD1 (6 bases). There are 14 residues in the CDR3. The germline gives CDR1 SGHTA, CDR2 FQGNSA. Trimming shortened V by 1 base and J by 5 bases, and 11 bases separated the two germline ends. This CDR3 reads CASSLGGQGETQYF. CDR3 DNA sequence: TGTGCCAGCAGCTTAGGGGGTCAGGGGGAGACCCAGTACTTC. The whole variable domain, remainder taken from reference TRBV7-2 and TRBJ2-5, is GAGVSQSPSNKVTEKGKDVELRCDPISGHTALYWYRQSLGQGLEFLIYFQGNSAPDKSGLPSDRFSAERTGGSVSTLTIQRTQQEDSAVYLCASSLGGQGETQYFGPGTRLLVL.

The V gene is TRBV9, the J gene TRBJ2-2, with TRBD2 matching over 8 bases. CDR3 length: 18 amino acids. CDR1 is SGDLS, CDR2 YYNGEE, per germline. V gave up 1 base and J gave up 3 bases; unmatched junction bases: 11. The CDR3 spells CASSVSPGVRGDTGELFF. The CDR3 DNA is TGTGCCAGCAGCGTATCACCCGGTGTGCGGGGGGACACCGGGGAGCTGTTTTTT.

This clonotype occurred many times. This chain links TRBV5-1 with TRBJ2-3; perhaps TRBD1 as D (6 bases). The CDR3 loop spans 15 amino acids. V gave up 2 bases and J gave up 4 bases, with 14 bases separating them. Germline loops: CDR1 SGHRS, CDR2 YFSETQ. In nucleotides, the CDR3 is TGCGCCAGCAGCTTTTCCGGGCCAGGGGCAGATACGCAGTATTTT. It yields the protein CASSFSGPGADTQYF. Full variable domain (missing parts from reference TRBV5-1 and TRBJ2-3): KAGVTQTPRYLIKTRGQQVTLSCSPISGHRSVSWYQQTPGQGLQFLFEYFSETQRNKGNFPGRFSGRQFSNSRSEMNVSTLELGDSALYLCASSFSGPGADTQYFGPGTRLTVL.

CDR3 DNA: TGCAGCGGGAATCAGCCCCAGCATTTT. Encoded protein: CSGNQPQHF. This chain uses TRBV29-1 with TRBJ1-5; the D is unclear. The CDR3 consists of 9 residues. Germline loops: CDR1 SQVTM, CDR2 ANQGSEA. The germline V and J ends were trimmed by 7 bases and 4 bases, with 2 bases remaining between them.

This clonotype was seen many times. The V call is TRBV20-1, the J call TRBJ2-1; D may match TRBD1 or TRBD2 (5 bases each). Germline assignment: CDR1 DFQATT and CDR2 SNEGSKA (reference sequence). The CDR3 runs to 14 residues. Trimming took off 5 bases at V and 4 bases at J, with 15 bases between the two ends. In nucleotides, the CDR3 is TGCAGTGCTGACTCCGGGACCACATACAATGAGCAGTTCTTC. Amino acid sequence: CSADSGTTYNEQFF.

This sequence joins TRBV29-1 and TRBJ1-1; TRBD1 might be the D (5 bases). Trimming cost V 5 bases and J 4 bases, with 23 bases left between them. This CDR3 has 16 amino acids. CDR1 is SQVTM and CDR2 is ANQGSEA in the germline V gene. CDR3 in DNA: TGCAGCGTTAGGGGACCGACAGACTCGGGTTCCACTGAAGCTTTCTTT. This gives the protein CSVRGPTDSGSTEAFF.